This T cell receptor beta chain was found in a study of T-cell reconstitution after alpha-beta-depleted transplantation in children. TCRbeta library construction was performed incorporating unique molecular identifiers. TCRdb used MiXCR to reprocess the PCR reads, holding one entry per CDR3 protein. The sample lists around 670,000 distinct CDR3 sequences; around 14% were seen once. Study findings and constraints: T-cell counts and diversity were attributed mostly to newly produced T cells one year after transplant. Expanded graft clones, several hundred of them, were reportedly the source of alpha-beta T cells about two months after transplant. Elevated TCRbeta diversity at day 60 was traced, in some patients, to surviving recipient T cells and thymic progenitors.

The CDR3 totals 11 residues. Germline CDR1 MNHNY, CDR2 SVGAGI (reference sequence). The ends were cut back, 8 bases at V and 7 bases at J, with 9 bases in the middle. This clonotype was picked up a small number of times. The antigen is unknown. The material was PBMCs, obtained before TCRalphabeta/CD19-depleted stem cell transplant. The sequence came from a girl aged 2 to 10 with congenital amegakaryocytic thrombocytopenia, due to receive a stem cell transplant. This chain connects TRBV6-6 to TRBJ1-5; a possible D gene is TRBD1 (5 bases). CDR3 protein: CASAGGQPQHF. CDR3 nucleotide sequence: TGTGCCAGCGCTGGGGGGCAGCCCCAGCATTTT.